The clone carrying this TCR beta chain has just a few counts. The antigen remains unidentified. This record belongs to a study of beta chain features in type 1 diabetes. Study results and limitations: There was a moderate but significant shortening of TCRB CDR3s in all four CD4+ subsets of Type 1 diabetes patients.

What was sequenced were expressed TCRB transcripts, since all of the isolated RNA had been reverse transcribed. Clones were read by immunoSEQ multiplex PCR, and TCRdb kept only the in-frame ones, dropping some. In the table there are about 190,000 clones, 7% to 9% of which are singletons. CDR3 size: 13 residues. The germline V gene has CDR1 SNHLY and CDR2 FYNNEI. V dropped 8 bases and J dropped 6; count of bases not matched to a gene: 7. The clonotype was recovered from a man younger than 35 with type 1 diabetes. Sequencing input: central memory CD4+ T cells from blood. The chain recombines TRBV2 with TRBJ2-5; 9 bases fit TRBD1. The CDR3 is CASQTGGRKTQYF. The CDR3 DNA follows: TGTGCCAGCCAAACAGGGGGCAGGAAGACCCAGTACTTC.